This is a list of T cell receptor beta chains from one sample in a study of T-cell reconstitution after alpha-beta-depleted transplantation in children. Each CDR3 protein is one row after TCRdb ran MiXCR on the PCR reads. The sample holds about 600,000 distinct CDR3 sequences, 13% seen once. Sequenced material: PBMCs, mostly from graft donor cells, taken 360 days after TCRalphabeta/CD19-depleted stem cell transplant. The receptors were gathered from a male patient between 10 and 17 years old who had a stem cell transplant for acute myeloid leukemia, so the T cells may come from the graft donor. Each CDR3 is given with its conserved first and last residue. D genes are given only for firm matches. Some rows mark clone size as missing; the rest say once, few, many or name a class of expanded clone.

NA	TRBD2	TRBV28	TRBJ2-2	TGTGCCAGCAAGGGGTGGCTAGCGGGTCTCGCGAACACCGGGGAGCTGTTTTTT	CASKGWLAGLANTGELFF
NA	TRBD2	TRBV27	TRBJ2-2	TGTGCCAGCAGTTTATTGGGGGGACTAGCGGGAACCACCGGGGAGCTGTTTTTT	CASSLLGGLAGTTGELFF
many	TRBD1	TRBV5-4	TRBJ2-7	TGTGCCAGCAGCTTGAACCCAGGGGGCATCATGGACGAGCAGTACTTC	CASSLNPGGIMDEQYF
many	TRBD2	TRBV12-3/TRBV12-4	TRBJ2-1	TGTGCCAGCAGTCCGCGGACTAGCGGCTACAATGAGCAGTTCTTC	CASSPRTSGYNEQFF
few	NA	TRBV4-3	TRBJ2-3	TGCGCCAGCAGCCAAGTGTCGTGGCGGGTCGATACGCAGTATTTT	CASSQVSWRVDTQYF
few	NA	TRBV28	TRBJ2-2	TGTGCCAGCAGTTGGCAGGGCGCTCTCTTTCTAAAGAACACCGGGGAGCTGTTTTTT	CASSWQGALFLKNTGELFF
NA	NA	TRBV24-1	TRBJ2-1	TGTGCCACCAGTGATTTGCGAGCGGTCAACAATGAGCAGTTCTTC	CATSDLRAVNNEQFF
NA	TRBD1	TRBV20-1	TRBJ2-7	TGCAGTGCTAGCAACCCCGGGACAGGGGTCTCCTACGAGCAGTACTTC	CSASNPGTGVSYEQYF
NA	TRBD2	TRBV20-1	TRBJ2-2	TGCAGTGCTAGAGAAGGCCCACTAGCGGCGAACACCGGGGAGCTGTTTTTT	CSAREGPLAANTGELFF
NA	NA	TRBV20-1	TRBJ2-5	TGCAGTGCTAGCCCCCACGGACTCCAAGAGACCCAGTACTTC	CSASPHGLQETQYF
many	NA	TRBV5-1	TRBJ2-7	TGCGCCAGCAGCTTGGCGAAAGGAGAGCAGTACTTC	CASSLAKGEQYF
few	NA	TRBV7-9	TRBJ2-7	TGTGCCAGCAGCCCCGGGCGGTCCGGAGACGAGCAGTACTTC	CASSPGRSGDEQYF